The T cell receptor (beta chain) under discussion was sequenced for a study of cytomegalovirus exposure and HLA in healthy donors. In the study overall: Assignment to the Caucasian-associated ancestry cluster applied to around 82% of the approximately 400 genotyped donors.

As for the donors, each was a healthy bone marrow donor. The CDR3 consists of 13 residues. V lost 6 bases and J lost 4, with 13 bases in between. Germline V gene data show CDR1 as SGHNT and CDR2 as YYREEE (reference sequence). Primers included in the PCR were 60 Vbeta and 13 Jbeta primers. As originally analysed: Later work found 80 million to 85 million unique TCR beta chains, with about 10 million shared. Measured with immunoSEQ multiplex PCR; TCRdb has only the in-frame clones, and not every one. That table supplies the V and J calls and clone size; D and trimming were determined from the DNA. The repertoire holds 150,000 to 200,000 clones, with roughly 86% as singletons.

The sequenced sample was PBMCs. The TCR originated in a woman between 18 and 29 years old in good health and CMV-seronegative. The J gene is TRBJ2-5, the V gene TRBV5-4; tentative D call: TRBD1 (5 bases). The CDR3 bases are TGTGCCAGCAACCCCACAGGTTCAGAGACCCAGTACTTC. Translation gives CASNPTGSETQYF.